The 31 T cell receptor beta chains given below trace back to one sample, sequenced in a study of cytomegalovirus exposure and HLA in healthy donors. A multiplex PCR was run with 60 Vbeta primers and 13 Jbeta primers. The repertoire was sequenced with immunoSEQ multiplex PCR; TCRdb's copy has only in-frame clones and lacks some. The profile covers around 100,000 clones, with roughly 70% appearing a single time and more than 3% taken by the ten largest. Material: PBMCs. The receptors originated from a woman aged 50 to 60 in good health and CMV-seronegative.

V gene TRBV5-4 combines with J gene TRBJ2-1, with 9 nucleotides matching TRBD2. This CDR3 is built from 14 residues. The V and J ends lost 7 bases and 7 bases, in that order; junction bases with no gene match: 9. Germline V gene lookup returns CDR1 SGHNT and CDR2 YYREEE (reference sequence). The CDR3 sequence: CASFGRGGENEQFF. The CDR3 DNA reads as TGTGCCAGCTTTGGGCGGGGGGGGGAAAATGAGCAGTTCTTC.

The chain joins TRBV5-6 to TRBJ2-5, with TRBD2 matching over 7 bases. The CDR3 has 13 residues. V lost 0 bases to trimming and J lost 7 bases; unmatched junction nucleotides: 3. Per germline, CDR1 SGHDT and CDR2 YYEEEE. The CDR3 nucleotides read TGTGCCAGCAGCTTGGAGACGGGAGGGACCCAGTACTTC. It specifies CASSLETGGTQYF.

This clone was counted only a few times. The chain has TRBV6-5 and TRBJ1-5; 8 nucleotides line up with TRBD1. The CDR3 contains 13 residues. Germline assignment: CDR1 MNHEY and CDR2 SVGAGI. With V trimmed by 6 bases and J by 5 bases, 3 bases remained unmatched. The CDR3 region has the DNA TGTGCCAGCAGATCACAGGGGGATCAGCCCCAGCATTTT. It encodes CASRSQGDQPQHF.

This clone was observed a single time. The chain recombines TRBV6-5 with TRBJ2-1; 9 positions match TRBD2. V lost 6 bases, J lost 8 bases, and 5 bases stayed unmatched. There are 13 residues in the CDR3. The germline gives CDR1 MNHEY, CDR2 SVGAGI. Written as DNA, the CDR3 is TGTGCCAGCAGGGGACTAGCTCGCGATGAGCAGTTCTTC. Its translation: CASRGLARDEQFF.

CDR3 DNA: TGTGCCAGTAGAACTAGACACGGGGTGCAGTTCTTC. Its translation is CASRTRHGVQFF. This rearrangement joins TRBV19 to TRBJ2-1; maybe TRBD2 (5 bases). V gave up 6 bases and J gave up 12 bases, with 15 bases separating them. The CDR3 spans 12 residues. Germline lookup yields CDR1 LNHDA and CDR2 SQIVND (reference sequence). The full variable domain, with the rest looked up from reference TRBV19 and TRBJ2-1, is DGGITQSPKYLFRKEGQNVTLSCEQNLNHDAMYWYRQDPGQGLRLIYYSQIVNDFQKGDIAEGYSVSREKKESFPLTVTSAQKNPTAFYLCASRTRHGVQFFGPGTRLTVL.

V is TRBV25-1 and J is TRBJ2-5, with 7 positions matching TRBD1. This CDR3 is built from 16 residues. CDR1 is MGHDK, CDR2 SYGVNS, per germline. V trimming: 4 bases; J trimming: 11 bases; junction bases outside the gene matches: 19. CDR3: CASSARILGTGDEQYF. The DNA for the CDR3 is TGTGCCAGCAGTGCAAGGATTCTAGGAACAGGGGATGAGCAGTACTTC.

In its sample, this clone was seen once. This chain connects TRBV15 to TRBJ2-3, with D uncertain. The CDR3 is 15 amino acids. The ends were cut back, 9 bases at V and 0 bases at J, with 16 bases in the middle. Germline assignment: CDR1 LNHNV and CDR2 YYDKDF (reference sequence). The CDR3: CATSGVGSSTDTQYF. DNA for the CDR3: TGTGCCACTAGTGGAGTAGGTTCTAGCACAGATACGCAGTATTTT. Filled out from reference TRBV15 and TRBJ2-3, the complete variable domain reads DAMVIQNPRYQVTQFGKPVTLSCSQTLNHNVMYWYQQKSSQAPKLLFHYYDKDFNNEADTPDNFQSRRPNTSFCFLDIRSPGLGDTAMYLCATSGVGSSTDTQYFGPGTRLTVL.

The chain links TRBV29-1 to TRBJ2-3, with D tentatively TRBD1 (5 bases). V was trimmed by 6 bases and J by 3 bases, leaving 10 bases between them. Germline loops: CDR1 SQVTM, CDR2 ANQGSEA. This CDR3 spans 12 amino acids. In DNA form, the CDR3 reads TGCAGCGTCGTAAGACAGACAGATACGCAGTATTTT. As protein: CSVVRQTDTQYF.

To note about this clone: Other DNA sequences in the same sample also yield this CDR3. The chain has TRBV6-1 and TRBJ2-1; 11 bases align to TRBD1. V dropped 6 bases and J dropped 7; count of bases not matched to a gene: 2. The CDR3 covers 13 residues. Per the germline V gene, CDR1 is MNHNS and CDR2 is SASEGT. For the CDR3, the DNA is TGTGCCAGCAGGGACAGGGGGCAAAATGAGCAGTTCTTC. This gives the protein CASRDRGQNEQFF.

V is TRBV19 and J is TRBJ2-7; TRBD1 matches at 8 bases. CDR1 and CDR2 (germline): LNHDA, SQIVND (reference sequence). Trimming at V came to 4 bases and at J to 0 bases, leaving 5 bases not matched to a gene. The CDR3 is 15 residues long. CDR3 in amino acids: CASSTWTGNSYEQYF. The DNA for the CDR3 is TGTGCCAGTAGTACCTGGACAGGGAACTCCTACGAGCAGTACTTC.

The chain couples TRBV11-2 to TRBJ2-5; no definite D call. The CDR3 runs to 14 residues. V was shortened by 4 bases and J by 0 bases, with 9 bases between the two germline ends. The V gene's germline CDR1 is SGHAT and CDR2 FQNNGV. CDR3 in DNA: TGTGCCAGCAGCTCCACACAGTACCAAGAGACCCAGTACTTC. As protein: CASSSTQYQETQYF.

This clone was seen a handful of times. The chain links TRBV19 to TRBJ2-6, with D possibly matching TRBD2 (7 bases). CDR1 and CDR2 from the germline V gene are LNHDA and SQIVND (reference sequence). V was cut by 5 bases and J by 2 bases, with 13 bases left in between. The CDR3 is 16 amino acids. The CDR3 here is CASSRGALTGANVLTF. DNA for the CDR3: TGTGCCAGTAGTCGGGGGGCACTAACTGGGGCCAACGTCCTGACTTTC.

The chain uses TRBV5-1 and TRBJ2-1; unclear D gene. The CDR3 sequence is 13 residues long. Germline V lookup: CDR1 SGHRS, CDR2 YFSETQ. V was cut by 2 bases and J by 9 bases, with 12 bases left in between. As DNA, the CDR3 is TGCGCCAGCAGCTTTGACCGGGTCGGTGAGCAGTTCTTC. This gives the protein CASSFDRVGEQFF.

The chain recombines TRBV6-4 with TRBJ2-7; 9 bases fit TRBD2. Trimming took 3 bases from V and 4 from J; bases not matched to a gene: 10. CDR3 length: 16 residues. Germline lookup yields CDR1 MRHNA and CDR2 SNTAGT. In DNA, the CDR3 is TGTGCCAGCAGTGAGTCGCGACTAGCGGAATCTTACGAGCAGTACTTC. Translating it yields CASSESRLAESYEQYF.

The V and J genes are TRBV12-5 and TRBJ2-1; the D is unclear. The germline V gene has CDR1 LGHNT and CDR2 FRNRAP. The CDR3 runs to 14 residues. With 1 base removed from V and 8 bases from J, the gap between germline ends came to 12 bases. This chain's CDR3 is CASGLEQLQDEQFF. CDR3 in DNA: TGTGCTAGTGGTTTGGAACAGCTGCAGGATGAGCAGTTCTTC.

The V and J genes are TRBV5-1 and TRBJ2-3, with D hard to call. Deletions cut 0 bases from V and 0 bases from J, with 8 bases between. The CDR3 covers 15 residues. The germline V gene encodes CDR1 SGHRS and CDR2 YFSETQ. The CDR3 sequence: CASSLDSLSTDTQYF. Here the CDR3 DNA reads TGCGCCAGCAGCTTGGACAGCCTTAGCACAGATACGCAGTATTTT.

This sequence joins TRBV10-2 and TRBJ2-7; D is possibly TRBD1 (6 bases). The CDR3 is made up of 16 amino acids. Germline lookup yields CDR1 WSHSY and CDR2 SAAADI. Trimming removed 7 bases from V and 5 bases from J, with 24 bases in between. The CDR3 coding sequence is TGCGCCAGCAAAGGGGGAATAGCGAGAGGCCTCAACGAGCAGTACTTC. Protein sequence: CASKGGIARGLNEQYF.

This chain connects TRBV7-4 to TRBJ2-7; D is undetermined. The CDR3 totals 10 residues. Germline CDR1 and CDR2: SGHVT and SQSDAQ. The V end lost 5 bases, the J end lost 12 bases, and 11 bases lay between the germline ends. The CDR3 loop is CASSPSDAYF. CDR3 coding DNA: TGTGCCAGCAGCCCCTCAGATGCGTACTTC.

The rearrangement uses TRBV6-5 and TRBJ1-1; D not resolved. The germline CDR1 and CDR2 sequences are MNHEY and SVGAGI. The CDR3 covers 16 residues. V lost 0 bases to trimming and J lost 0 bases, with 11 bases between them. The chain's CDR3 is CASSYSAGYMNTEAFF. The CDR3 DNA follows: TGTGCCAGCAGTTACTCGGCAGGCTACATGAACACTGAAGCTTTCTTT.

This clone was found a few times. The chain uses TRBV7-9 and TRBJ2-2, with TRBD1 identical over 7 bases. After removal of 5 bases from V and 1 base from J, the junction contained 1 base not matched to a gene. The CDR3 has 14 residues. Germline V gives CDR1 SEHNR, CDR2 FQNEAQ (reference sequence). CDR3 residues: CASSRQGNTGELFF. CDR3 coding DNA: TGTGCCAGCAGCAGACAGGGGAACACCGGGGAGCTGTTTTTT.

The V and J genes are TRBV6-5 and TRBJ2-7, with 9 bases fitting TRBD1. CDR1 MNHEY and CDR2 SVGAGI come from the germline V gene. The CDR3 consists of 14 residues. Unmatched junction bases numbered 2, after V lost 4 bases and J lost 1 base. CDR3 loop: CASSSGTGSYEQYF. The CDR3 region has the DNA TGTGCCAGCAGTTCCGGGACAGGGTCCTACGAGCAGTACTTC.

This clone was observed a handful of times. V gene TRBV6-5 combines with J gene TRBJ1-2; 10 bases map to TRBD1. The CDR3 loop spans 15 amino acids. CDR1 is MNHEY, CDR2 SVGAGI, per germline. Germline trimming cut 4 bases from V and 3 bases from J; bases unmatched to any gene: 5. The CDR3 sequence is CASSSWTGGDYGYTF. The CDR3 DNA follows: TGTGCCAGCAGTTCCTGGACAGGGGGGGACTATGGCTACACCTTC.

This chain joins TRBV6-5 and TRBJ2-3; D possibly corresponds to TRBD2 (6 bases). There are 16 residues in the CDR3. Trimming took off 2 bases at V and 3 bases at J, with 15 bases between the two ends. Germline assignment: CDR1 MNHEY and CDR2 SVGAGI. CDR3 sequence (DNA): TGTGCCAGCAGTTACACGCGGGAAATTAGGACAGATACGCAGTATTTT. Translation gives CASSYTREIRTDTQYF.

The chain couples TRBV30 to TRBJ1-4; unclear D gene. The CDR3 runs to 14 residues. Germline V gene lookup returns CDR1 GTSNPN and CDR2 SVGIG (reference sequence). V was cut by 3 bases and J by 5 bases, with 13 bases left in between. This CDR3 reads CAWSAGNGNEKLFF. The CDR3 DNA reads TGTGCCTGGAGCGCCGGGAATGGGAATGAAAAACTGTTTTTT.

The J gene is TRBJ1-4, the V gene TRBV4-2, with 7 bases matching TRBD1. Germline CDR1 LGHNA, CDR2 YNFKEQ. V dropped 4 bases and J dropped 0; count of bases not matched to a gene: 2. This CDR3 has 15 amino acids. Written as DNA, the CDR3 is TGTGCCAGCAGCCGGGACAGTGCAACTAATGAAAAACTGTTTTTT. The encoded protein is CASSRDSATNEKLFF.

This clone was counted between two and nine times. The chain is built from TRBV14 and TRBJ1-1, with 8 bases matching TRBD1. CDR1 SGHDN and CDR2 FVKESK come from the germline V gene. The V segment lost 2 bases and the J segment 6 bases; nucleotides outside the gene matches: 8. The CDR3 is 15 residues long. The CDR3 bases are TGTGCCAGCAGCCAATTGGACAGGGAGGTCCCTGAAGCTTTCTTT. This gives the protein CASSQLDREVPEAFF.

The CDR3 DNA is TGTGCCAGCTCACCGCTCAGGGCTTCACCCCTCCACTTT. This encodes CASSPLRASPLHF. The gene calls are TRBV18 and TRBJ1-6; perhaps TRBD1 as D (5 bases). V lost 3 bases and J 9 bases, leaving 9 bases between the germline ends. Germline loops: CDR1 KGHSH, CDR2 LQKENI. This CDR3 has 13 residues.

The chain recombines TRBV19 with TRBJ2-1; the match to TRBD2 covers 7 bases. V gave up 5 bases and J gave up 0 bases; unmatched junction bases: 4. Germline assignment: CDR1 LNHDA and CDR2 SQIVND (reference sequence). The CDR3 is 15 residues long. The CDR3 DNA reads TGTGCCAGTAGTCCCGCTAGCGGCTCCTACAATGAGCAGTTCTTC. Translation gives CASSPASGSYNEQFF.

The V and J genes are TRBV2 and TRBJ2-5; 13 nucleotides line up with TRBD2. The V segment lost 5 bases and the J segment 7 bases; nucleotides outside the gene matches: 7. This CDR3 is built from 15 residues. Germline CDR1 and CDR2: SNHLY and FYNNEI. The CDR3 DNA sequence: TGTGCCAGCAGTCGGACTAGCGGGGGCGGGGGGACCCAGTACTTC. Encoded protein: CASSRTSGGGGTQYF.

The chain is built from TRBV5-8 and TRBJ2-3, with 7 bases that match TRBD1. Unmatched junction bases numbered 13, after V lost 4 bases and J lost 2 bases. This CDR3 comprises 17 residues. In germline, CDR1 is SGHTS, CDR2 YDEGEE. The CDR3 loop reads CASSDTGTEAYTDTQYF. In DNA form, the CDR3 reads TGTGCCAGCAGCGATACCGGGACAGAAGCCTACACAGATACGCAGTATTTT.

V is TRBV19 and J is TRBJ1-5; 11 bases line up with TRBD1. The length of the CDR3 is 17 residues. With 1 base clipped from V and 5 bases from J, the junction kept 7 bases outside the gene matches. Germline CDR1 is LNHDA and CDR2 is SQIVND (reference sequence). Here the CDR3 reads CASSIVGQGALYQPQHF. DNA for the CDR3: TGTGCCAGTAGTATAGTCGGACAGGGGGCTTTATATCAGCCCCAGCATTTT.